These 17 T cell receptor beta chains were all obtained from the same sample, sequenced in a study of T cells in Graves' hyperthyroidism and ophthalmopathy. RNA transcripts yielded amplified TCR beta CDR3 regions. The TCR CDR3 first-round RT-PCR relied on the HTBI primer set. TCRdb itself ran the multiplex PCR reads through MiXCR, one entry per CDR3 protein. The data contain some 370,000 distinct CDR3 sequences, roughly 17% of them singletons. The sample consisted of blood. These receptors were collected from a woman in her 30s with Graves' hyperthyroidism that later progressed to Graves' ophthalmopathy.

The chain is built from TRBV28 and TRBJ1-5, with D perhaps matching TRBD1 (5 bases). The CDR3 runs 15 residues. Trimming took 7 bases from V and 0 from J, leaving 13 bases between them. Germline CDR1 reads MDHEN; CDR2 reads SYDVKM. The CDR3 is CASKTAFYSNQPQHF. The CDR3 bases are TGTGCCAGCAAGACAGCTTTCTATAGCAATCAGCCCCAGCATTTT. Full variable domain (remainder filled in from reference TRBV28 and TRBJ1-5): DVKVTQSSRYLVKRTGEKVFLECVQDMDHENMFWYRQDPGLGLRLIYFSYDVKMKEKGDIPEGYSVSREKKERFSLILESASTNQTSMYLCASKTAFYSNQPQHFGDGTRLSIL.

The chain couples TRBV3-1 to TRBJ2-1; either TRBD1 or TRBD2 may fit D (5 bases each). V was trimmed by 3 bases and J by 0 bases, leaving 15 bases between them. Germline-derived CDR1 and CDR2 are LGHDT and YNNKEL (reference sequence). The CDR3 spans 17 residues. The CDR3 here is CASSHHIPGSSYNEQFF. DNA of the CDR3: TGTGCCAGCAGCCACCATATCCCAGGGAGCTCCTACAATGAGCAGTTCTTC.

This clonotype was found many times. One end of the junction does not line up with germline, which may come from a read error. The gene calls are TRBV16 and TRBJ2-1; 7 bases are a match to TRBD1. The CDR3 totals 16 residues. The germline gives CDR1 KGHSY, CDR2 FQNENV. CDR3 loop: CASTQRDRDGYNEQFF. The CDR3 DNA follows: TGTGCCAGCACCCAAAGAGACAGGGACGGGTACAATGAGCAGTTCTTC.

This clonotype was recorded only once. The rearrangement links TRBV6-2 or TRBV6-3 to TRBJ2-2; D uncertain. Germline CDR1 is MNHEY and CDR2 is SVGEGT. This CDR3 region has 14 residues. Trimming shortened V by 6 bases and J by 3 bases, and 11 bases separated the two germline ends. CDR3 nucleotide sequence: TGTGCCAGCAGCGGACGGGTCTACACCGGGGAGCTGTTTTTT. It translates to CASSGRVYTGELFF.

In its sample, this clonotype was seen many times. The V call is TRBV11-2, the J call TRBJ2-3; the D gene is possibly TRBD2 (6 bases). Germline lookup yields CDR1 SGHAT and CDR2 FQNNGV. The CDR3 covers 15 residues. Trimming removed 1 base at V and 6 bases at J, with 14 bases between. This CDR3 is CASSLVGGGSDTQYF. The DNA of the CDR3 is TGTGCCAGCAGCTTAGTCGGGGGAGGATCTGATACGCAGTATTTT. Full variable domain (remainder filled in from reference TRBV11-2 and TRBJ2-3): EAGVAQSPRYKIIEKRQSVAFWCNPISGHATLYWYQQILGQGPKLLIQFQNNGVVDDSQLPKDRFSAERLKGVDSTLKIQPAKLEDSAVYLCASSLVGGGSDTQYFGPGTRLTVL.

This clonotype was seen many times. The rearrangement links TRBV10-3 to TRBJ2-3, with TRBD1 identical over 7 bases. The CDR3 contains 16 residues. V trimming: 6 bases; J trimming: 1 base; junction bases outside the gene matches: 10. The V gene's germline CDR1 is ENHRY and CDR2 SYGVKD. The CDR3 bases are TGTGCCATCAGATATACAGGGGCGGGCGGCACAGATACGCAGTATTTT. Protein product: CAIRYTGAGGTDTQYF.

This clonotype was seen a handful of times. The chain has TRBV29-1 and TRBJ2-7, with a possible D match to TRBD2 (5 bases). The V end lost 3 bases, the J end lost 4 bases, and 19 bases lay between the germline ends. The germline V gene has CDR1 SQVTM and CDR2 ANQGSEA. This CDR3 spans 15 amino acids. Here the CDR3 DNA reads TGCAGCGTTGAGTTTAACGTCCGAGAGGGATACGAGCAGTACTTC. It yields the protein CSVEFNVREGYEQYF.

This clonotype has at least ten counts. The chain recombines TRBV11-2 with TRBJ1-3, with D tentatively TRBD1 (5 bases). Trimming took off 5 bases at V and 3 bases at J, with 17 bases between the two ends. This CDR3 has 16 residues. The germline V gene encodes CDR1 SGHAT and CDR2 FQNNGV. Written as DNA, the CDR3 is TGTGCCAGCAGCCGCCAATCGACAGTTAGTGGAAACACCATATATTTT. It translates to CASSRQSTVSGNTIYF.

V is TRBV28 and J is TRBJ1-6; maybe TRBD1 (5 bases). V lost 1 base and J lost 13, with 17 bases in between. The CDR3 is 15 amino acids. CDR1 is MDHEN and CDR2 is SYDVKM in the germline V gene. The CDR3 is CASSLLGHRSGPLHF. The CDR3 DNA reads TGTGCCAGCAGTTTATTAGGACACCGGAGTGGGCCCCTCCACTTT.

The chain links TRBV5-1 to TRBJ2-3; possibly TRBD2 for D (5 bases). V was cut by 3 bases and J by 0 bases, with 11 bases left in between. Looked up from germline, CDR1 is SGHRS and CDR2 is YFSETQ. CDR3 length equals 15 residues. CDR3 amino acids: CASSSIAYSTDTQYF. CDR3 coding DNA: TGCGCCAGCAGCTCCATAGCGTATAGCACAGATACGCAGTATTTT.

This clonotype was recorded many times. The V call is TRBV9, the J call TRBJ2-7, with D perhaps matching TRBD1 (5 bases). V was clipped by 0 bases and J by 2 bases, with 12 bases between them. The CDR3 extends over 15 amino acids. Germline CDR1 and CDR2: SGDLS and YYNGEE. Here the CDR3 reads CASSVAGAPAYEQYF. The DNA of the CDR3 is TGTGCCAGCAGCGTAGCTGGGGCACCTGCCTACGAGCAGTACTTC. Supplemented by reference TRBV9 and TRBJ2-7, the full variable domain reads DSGVTQTPKHLITATGQRVTLRCSPRSGDLSVYWYQQSLDQGLQFLIQYYNGEERAKGNILERFSAQQFPDLHSELNLSSLELGDSALYFCASSVAGAPAYEQYFGPGTRLTVT.

This clonotype was found many times. V is TRBV2 and J is TRBJ2-7, with 10 positions matching TRBD1. The CDR3 sequence is 15 residues long. With 4 bases clipped from V and 2 bases from J, the junction kept 5 bases outside the gene matches. Germline lookup yields CDR1 SNHLY and CDR2 FYNNEI. Here the CDR3 reads CASSGAGTGAYEQYF. The CDR3 region has the DNA TGTGCCAGCAGTGGGGCCGGGACAGGGGCCTACGAGCAGTACTTC.

This clonotype has ten or more counts. The chain uses TRBV18 and TRBJ2-1; D gene unclear. The CDR3 is made up of 12 amino acids. Germline V gene sequence: CDR1 KGHSH, CDR2 LQKENI. The ends were cut back, 3 bases at V and 6 bases at J, with 6 bases in the middle. Here the CDR3 DNA reads TGTGCCAGCTCACCTAATCCCAATGAGCAGTTCTTC. This sequence encodes CASSPNPNEQFF.

In its sample, this clonotype was seen a few times. V is TRBV3-1 and J is TRBJ1-1; D may be TRBD1 (5 bases). The CDR3 covers 16 residues. Trimming took 4 bases from V and 5 from J, leaving 20 bases between them. Germline values: CDR1 LGHDT, CDR2 YNNKEL (reference sequence). For the CDR3, the DNA is TGTGCCAGCAGCCTCCTGGGGGGGGTAGGGAGGACTGAAGCTTTCTTT. It yields the protein CASSLLGGVGRTEAFF.

This clonotype was seen many times. The chain links TRBV2 to TRBJ1-2; D is uncertain. Germline V gene lookup returns CDR1 SNHLY and CDR2 FYNNEI. The CDR3 covers 12 residues. Trimming removed 8 bases from V and 4 bases from J, with 11 bases in between. The CDR3 region has the DNA TGTGCCAGCTTGGGCATTACCTATGGCTACACCTTC. Translated: CASLGITYGYTF.

With respect to this clonotype: The conserved closing phenylalanine or tryptophan is absent in this CDR3, likely reflecting a read error. The chain has TRBV6-1 and TRBJ2-7; 8 bases map to TRBD1. Germline CDR1 reads MNHNS; CDR2 reads SASEGT. V shed 2 bases and J 3 bases; nucleotides not matched to a gene: 3. The CDR3 covers 14 residues. CDR3: CASSEYRGSYEQYL. The CDR3 DNA sequence: TGTGCCAGCAGTGAATACAGGGGGAGCTACGAGCAGTACCTC.

This clonotype has at least ten counts. This sequence joins TRBV3-1 and TRBJ1-3; TRBD1 matches at 7 bases. The CDR3 runs to 16 residues. The ends lost 1 base at V and 4 bases at J; junction bases unmatched: 7. From germline, CDR1 is LGHDT and CDR2 YNNKEL (reference sequence). The DNA for the CDR3 is TGTGCCAGCAGCCAAGTGGGTCGGGACAGAGGAAACACCATATATTTT. The encoded protein is CASSQVGRDRGNTIYF. The full variable domain, in which reference TRBV3-1 and TRBJ1-3 provide the parts outside the CDR3, is DTAVSQTPKYLVTQMGNDKSIKCEQNLGHDTMYWYKQDSKKFLKIMFSYNNKELIINETVPNRFSPKSPDKAHLNLHINSLELGDSAVYFCASSQVGRDRGNTIYFGEGSWLTVV.